The TCR beta chain described here comes from a study of response to subunit inactivated influenza vaccine. The germline V gene encodes CDR1 SQVTM and CDR2 ANQGSEA. V shed 3 bases and J 1 base; nucleotides not matched to a gene: 11. This CDR3 spans 16 amino acids. General study results and limits: Only a handful of new T cells, the authors suggested, are recruited with each seasonal influenza vaccination.

From the RT-PCR reads, TCRdb called clonotypes with MiXCR, one entry per CDR3 protein. The sample has about 540,000 distinct CDR3 sequences; 13% to 15% are singletons. There are a few counts of this clonotype. Its antigen is still unknown. This clonotype was sampled from a man aged 50-59 years who received an inactivated influenza vaccine. This material consisted of PBMCs from blood, taken about 13 days after vaccination. The chain joins TRBV29-1 to TRBJ2-7; 8 nucleotides match TRBD1. CDR3 nucleotide sequence: TGCAGCGTTGAGGTCATATCGGACAGGGTTTCCTACGAGCAGTACTTC. This codes for CSVEVISDRVSYEQYF.